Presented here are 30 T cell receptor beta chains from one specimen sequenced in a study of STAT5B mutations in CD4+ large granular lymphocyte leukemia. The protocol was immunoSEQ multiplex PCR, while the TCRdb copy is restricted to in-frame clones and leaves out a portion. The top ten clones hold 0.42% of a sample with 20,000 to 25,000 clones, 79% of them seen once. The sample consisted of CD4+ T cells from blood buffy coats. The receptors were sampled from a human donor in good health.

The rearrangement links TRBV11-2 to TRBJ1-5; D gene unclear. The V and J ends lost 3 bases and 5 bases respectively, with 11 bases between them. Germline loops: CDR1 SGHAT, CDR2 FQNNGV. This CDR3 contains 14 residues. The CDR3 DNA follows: TGTGCCAGCAGCTTGGGTCCCATAGATCAGCCCCAGCATTTT. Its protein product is CASSLGPIDQPQHF.

The CDR3 reads CASSLTSGGFYNEQFF. The DNA for the CDR3 is TGTGCCAGCAGTTTGACTAGCGGGGGCTTCTACAATGAGCAGTTCTTC. This chain joins TRBV2 and TRBJ2-1; 12 positions match TRBD2. J was trimmed by 3 bases and V by 5 bases; bases with no gene match: 5. CDR3 length: 16 amino acids. CDR1 SNHLY and CDR2 FYNNEI come from the germline V gene.

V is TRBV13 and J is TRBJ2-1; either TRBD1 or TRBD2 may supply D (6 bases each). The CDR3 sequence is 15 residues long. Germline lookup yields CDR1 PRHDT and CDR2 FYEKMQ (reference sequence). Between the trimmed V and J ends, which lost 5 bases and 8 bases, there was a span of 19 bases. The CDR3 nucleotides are TGTGCCAGCAGCCCTCCGGGGGCTAGACTCGATGAGCAGTTCTTC. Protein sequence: CASSPPGARLDEQFF. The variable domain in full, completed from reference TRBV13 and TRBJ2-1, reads AAGVIQSPRHLIKEKRETATLKCYPIPRHDTVYWYQQGPGQDPQFLISFYEKMQSDKGSIPDRFSAQQFSDYHSELNMSSLELGDSALYFCASSPPGARLDEQFFGPGTRLTVL.

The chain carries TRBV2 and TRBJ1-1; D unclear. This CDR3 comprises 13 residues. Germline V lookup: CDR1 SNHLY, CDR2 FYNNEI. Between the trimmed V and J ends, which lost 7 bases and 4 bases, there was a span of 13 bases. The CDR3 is CASKLGWSTEAFF. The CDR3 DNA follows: TGTGCCAGCAAGCTCGGCTGGAGCACTGAAGCTTTCTTT. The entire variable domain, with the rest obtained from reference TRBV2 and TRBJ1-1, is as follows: EPEVTQTPSHQVTQMGQEVILRCVPISNHLYFYWYRQILGQKVEFLVSFYNNEISEKSEIFDDQFSVERPDGSNFTLKIRSTKLEDSAMYFCASKLGWSTEAFFGQGTRLTVV.

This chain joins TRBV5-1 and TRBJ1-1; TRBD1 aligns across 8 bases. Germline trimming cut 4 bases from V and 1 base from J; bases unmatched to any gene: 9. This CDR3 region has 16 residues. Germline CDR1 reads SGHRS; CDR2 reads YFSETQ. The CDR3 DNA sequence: TGCGCCAGCAGCAAAGGAGGACAGGGCTGGAACACTGAAGCTTTCTTT. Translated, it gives CASSKGGQGWNTEAFF.

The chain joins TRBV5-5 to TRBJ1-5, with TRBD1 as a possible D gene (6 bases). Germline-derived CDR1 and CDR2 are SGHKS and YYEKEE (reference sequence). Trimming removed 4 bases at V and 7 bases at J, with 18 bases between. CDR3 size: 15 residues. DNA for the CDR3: TGTGCCAGCAGCCCAGCGGGACAACCGAGCCAGCCCCAGCATTTT. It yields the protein CASSPAGQPSQPQHF.

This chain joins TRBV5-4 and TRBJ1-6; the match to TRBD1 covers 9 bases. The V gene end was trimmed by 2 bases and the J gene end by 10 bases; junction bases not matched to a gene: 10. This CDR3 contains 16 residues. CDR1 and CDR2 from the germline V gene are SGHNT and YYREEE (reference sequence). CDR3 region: CASSFGSGTGWSPLHF. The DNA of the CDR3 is TGTGCCAGCAGCTTCGGATCCGGGACAGGGTGGTCACCCCTCCACTTT.

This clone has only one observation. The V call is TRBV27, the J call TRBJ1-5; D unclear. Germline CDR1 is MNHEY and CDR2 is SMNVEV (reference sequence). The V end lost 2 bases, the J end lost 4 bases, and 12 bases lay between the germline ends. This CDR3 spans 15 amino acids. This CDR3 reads CASSLEGLGNQPQHF. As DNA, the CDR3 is TGTGCCAGCAGTTTAGAGGGCTTGGGGAATCAGCCCCAGCATTTT.

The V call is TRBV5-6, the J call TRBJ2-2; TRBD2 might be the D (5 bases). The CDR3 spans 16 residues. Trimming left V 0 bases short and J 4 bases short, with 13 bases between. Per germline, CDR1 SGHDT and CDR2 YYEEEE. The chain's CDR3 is CASSLESLGSTGELFF. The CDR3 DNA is TGTGCCAGCAGCTTGGAGTCGCTGGGGAGCACCGGGGAGCTGTTTTTT.

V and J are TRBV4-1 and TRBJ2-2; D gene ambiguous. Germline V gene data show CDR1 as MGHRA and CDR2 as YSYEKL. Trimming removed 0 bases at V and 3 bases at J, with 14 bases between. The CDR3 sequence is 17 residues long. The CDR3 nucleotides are TGCGCCAGCAGCCAAGATCTATTTAGGGTAGACACCGGGGAGCTGTTTTTT. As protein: CASSQDLFRVDTGELFF.

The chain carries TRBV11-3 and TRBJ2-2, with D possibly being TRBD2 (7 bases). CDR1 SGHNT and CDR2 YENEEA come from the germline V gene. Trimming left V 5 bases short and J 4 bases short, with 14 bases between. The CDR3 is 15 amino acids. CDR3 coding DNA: TGTGCCAGCAGCCCAGGGGTAGCGGGCACCGGGGAGCTGTTTTTT. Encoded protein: CASSPGVAGTGELFF.

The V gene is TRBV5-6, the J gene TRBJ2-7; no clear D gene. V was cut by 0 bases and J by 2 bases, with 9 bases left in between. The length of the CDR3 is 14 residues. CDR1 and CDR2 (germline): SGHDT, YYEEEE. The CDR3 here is CASSLDRPPYEQYF. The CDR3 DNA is TGTGCCAGCAGCTTGGACAGACCCCCCTACGAGCAGTACTTC.

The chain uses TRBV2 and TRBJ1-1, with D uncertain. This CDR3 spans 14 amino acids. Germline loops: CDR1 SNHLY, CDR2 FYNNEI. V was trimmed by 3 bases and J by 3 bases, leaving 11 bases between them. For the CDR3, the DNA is TGTGCCAGCAGTGATATTATGGTTGACACTGAAGCTTTCTTT. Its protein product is CASSDIMVDTEAFF. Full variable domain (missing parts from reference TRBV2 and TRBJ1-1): EPEVTQTPSHQVTQMGQEVILRCVPISNHLYFYWYRQILGQKVEFLVSFYNNEISEKSEIFDDQFSVERPDGSNFTLKIRSTKLEDSAMYFCASSDIMVDTEAFFGQGTRLTVV.

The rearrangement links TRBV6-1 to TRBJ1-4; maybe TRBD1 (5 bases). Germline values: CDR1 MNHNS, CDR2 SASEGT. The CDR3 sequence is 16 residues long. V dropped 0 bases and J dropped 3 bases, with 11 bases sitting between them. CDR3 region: CASSEAPDRPNEKLFF. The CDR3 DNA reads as TGTGCCAGCAGTGAAGCCCCAGACAGACCTAATGAAAAACTGTTTTTT.

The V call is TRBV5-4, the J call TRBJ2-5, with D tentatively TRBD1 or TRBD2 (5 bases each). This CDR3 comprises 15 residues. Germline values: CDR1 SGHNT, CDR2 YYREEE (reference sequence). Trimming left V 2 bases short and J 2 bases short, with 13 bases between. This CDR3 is CASSFPGRRQETQYF. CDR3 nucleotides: TGTGCCAGCAGCTTCCCGGGGCGTCGACAAGAGACCCAGTACTTC.

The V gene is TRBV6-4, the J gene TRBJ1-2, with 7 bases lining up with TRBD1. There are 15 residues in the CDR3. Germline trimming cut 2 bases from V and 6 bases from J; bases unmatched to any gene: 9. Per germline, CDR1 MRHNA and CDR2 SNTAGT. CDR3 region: CASSDGNRGTNGYTF. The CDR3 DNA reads TGTGCCAGCAGTGACGGGAACAGGGGTACCAATGGCTACACCTTC.

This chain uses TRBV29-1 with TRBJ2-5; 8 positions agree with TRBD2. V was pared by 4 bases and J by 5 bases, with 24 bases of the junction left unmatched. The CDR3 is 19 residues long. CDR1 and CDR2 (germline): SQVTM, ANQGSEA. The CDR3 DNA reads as TGCAGCGTTGTCCCCTTTACTAGCGGCAAATACCCCGGGGGGGAGACCCAGTACTTC. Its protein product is CSVVPFTSGKYPGGETQYF.

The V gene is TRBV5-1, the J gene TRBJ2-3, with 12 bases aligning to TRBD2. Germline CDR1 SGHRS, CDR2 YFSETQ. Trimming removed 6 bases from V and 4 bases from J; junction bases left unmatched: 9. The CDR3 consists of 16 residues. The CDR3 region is CASTPGLAGRADTQYF. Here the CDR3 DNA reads TGCGCCAGCACCCCGGGACTAGCGGGCAGGGCAGATACGCAGTATTTT.

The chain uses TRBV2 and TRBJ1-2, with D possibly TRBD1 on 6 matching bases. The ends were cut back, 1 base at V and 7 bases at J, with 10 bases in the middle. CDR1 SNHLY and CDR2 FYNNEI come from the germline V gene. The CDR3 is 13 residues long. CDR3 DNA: TGTGCCAGCAGTGAAGTAAAGGGGGGTGGCTACACCTTC. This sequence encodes CASSEVKGGGYTF.

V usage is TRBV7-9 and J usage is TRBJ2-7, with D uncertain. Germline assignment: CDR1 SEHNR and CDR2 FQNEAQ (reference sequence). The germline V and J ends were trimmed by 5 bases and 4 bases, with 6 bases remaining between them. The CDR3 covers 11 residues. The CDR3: CASSPAYEQYF. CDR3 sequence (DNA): TGTGCCAGCAGCCCGGCTTACGAGCAGTACTTC.

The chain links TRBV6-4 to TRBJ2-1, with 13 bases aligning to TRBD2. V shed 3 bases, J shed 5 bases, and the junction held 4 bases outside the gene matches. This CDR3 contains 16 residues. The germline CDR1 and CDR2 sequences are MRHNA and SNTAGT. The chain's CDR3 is CASSETGTSGDNEQFF. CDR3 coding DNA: TGTGCCAGCAGTGAGACCGGGACTAGCGGGGACAATGAGCAGTTCTTC.

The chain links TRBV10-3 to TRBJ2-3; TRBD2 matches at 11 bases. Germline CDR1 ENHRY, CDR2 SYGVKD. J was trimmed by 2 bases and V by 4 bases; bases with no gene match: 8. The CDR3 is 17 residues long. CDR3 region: CAISGMTGLADTDTQYF. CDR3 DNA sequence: TGTGCCATCAGTGGGATGACGGGACTAGCGGACACAGATACGCAGTATTTT.

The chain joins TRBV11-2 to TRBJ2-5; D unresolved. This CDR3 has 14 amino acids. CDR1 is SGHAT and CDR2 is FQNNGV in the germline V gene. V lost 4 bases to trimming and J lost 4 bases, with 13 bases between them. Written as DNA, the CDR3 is TGTGCCAGCAGCTCCTTGAGAGGTAGAGAGACCCAGTACTTC. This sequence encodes CASSSLRGRETQYF.

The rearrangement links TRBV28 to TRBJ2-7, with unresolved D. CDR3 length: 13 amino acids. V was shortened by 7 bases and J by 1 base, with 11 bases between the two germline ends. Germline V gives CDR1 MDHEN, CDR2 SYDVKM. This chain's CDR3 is CASTGRPSYEQYF. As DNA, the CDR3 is TGTGCCAGCACGGGTAGGCCTTCCTACGAGCAGTACTTC.

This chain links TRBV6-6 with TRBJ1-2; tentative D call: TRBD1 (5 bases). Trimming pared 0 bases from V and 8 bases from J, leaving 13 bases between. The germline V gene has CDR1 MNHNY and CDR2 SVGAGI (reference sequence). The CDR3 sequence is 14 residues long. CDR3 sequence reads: CASSYSTSREGYTF. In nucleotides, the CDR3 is TGTGCCAGCAGTTACTCGACCTCCAGGGAGGGCTACACCTTC.

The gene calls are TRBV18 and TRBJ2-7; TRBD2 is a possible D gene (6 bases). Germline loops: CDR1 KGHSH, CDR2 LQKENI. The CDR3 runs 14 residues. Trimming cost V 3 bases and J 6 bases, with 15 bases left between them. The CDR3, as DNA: TGTGCCAGCTCACCGCCGGGGGTGGGTTCCGAGCAGTACTTC. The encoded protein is CASSPPGVGSEQYF. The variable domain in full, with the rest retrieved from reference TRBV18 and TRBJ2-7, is NAGVMQNPRHLVRRRGQEARLRCSPMKGHSHVYWYRQLPEEGLKFMVYLQKENIIDESGMPKERFSAEFPKEGPSILRIQQVVRGDSAAYFCASSPPGVGSEQYFGPGTRLTVT.

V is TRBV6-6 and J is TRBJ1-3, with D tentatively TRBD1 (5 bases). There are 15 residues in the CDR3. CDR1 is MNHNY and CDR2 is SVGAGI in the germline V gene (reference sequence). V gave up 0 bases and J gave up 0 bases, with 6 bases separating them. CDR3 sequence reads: CASSYSRDSGNTIYF. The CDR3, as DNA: TGTGCCAGCAGTTACTCCAGGGACTCTGGAAACACCATATATTTT.

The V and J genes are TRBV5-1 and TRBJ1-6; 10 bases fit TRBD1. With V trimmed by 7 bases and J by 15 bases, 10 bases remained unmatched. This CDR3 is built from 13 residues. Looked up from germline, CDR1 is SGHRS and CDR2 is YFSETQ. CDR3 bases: TGCGCCAGCGGGACAGGGGACATTCCCCACCTCCACTTT. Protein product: CASGTGDIPHLHF.

The CDR3: CASSPLMGGVEFF. For the CDR3, the DNA is TGTGCCAGCAGCCCACTCATGGGGGGTGTGGAGTTCTTC. The J gene is TRBJ2-1, the V gene TRBV11-2, with D perhaps matching TRBD2 (6 bases). Trimming removed 5 bases from V and 14 bases from J, with 19 bases in between. The CDR3 totals 13 residues. Germline-derived CDR1 and CDR2 are SGHAT and FQNNGV.

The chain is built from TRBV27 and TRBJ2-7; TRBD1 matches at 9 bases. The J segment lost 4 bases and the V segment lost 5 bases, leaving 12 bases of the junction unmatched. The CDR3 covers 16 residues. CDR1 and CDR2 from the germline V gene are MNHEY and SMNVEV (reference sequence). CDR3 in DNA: TGTGCCAGCAGTACTCGAACGGGACAGGGAATGTACGAGCAGTACTTC. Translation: CASSTRTGQGMYEQYF.